This TCR beta chain was obtained from a study of T cells after yellow fever vaccination. About the research overall: With SMART-Seq v4 Ultra Low Input, the fractions containing low cell numbers were prepared.

Using its own MiXCR run on the 5' RACE reads, TCRdb lists one record per CDR3 protein. This table has about 150,000 distinct CDR3 sequences, approximately 6.2% appearing once. This clonotype has just a few counts. Antigen unknown. Findings and limits, study-wide: Re-detected after boosting: most primary clones, 95% to 98% of CD4 and around 86% of CD8.

In germline, CDR1 is SGHRS, CDR2 YFSETQ. Trimming removed 2 bases at V and 4 bases at J, with 10 bases between. CDR3 length equals 14 residues. The chain uses TRBV5-1 and TRBJ1-3; D is ambiguous. The sequence was collected from a man younger than 35 who received the YFV17D yellow fever vaccine. The specimen was CD4+ T cells sorted from PBMCs, collected on the day of the first yellow fever vaccination. The CDR3 coding sequence is TGCGCCAGCAGCTTACTATCGGGCGGAAACACCATATATTTT. This sequence encodes CASSLLSGGNTIYF.